The 16 T cell receptor beta chains below all came from one sample that was sequenced in a study of early T cells in non-severe SARS-CoV-2 infection. MiXCR was run by TCRdb on the 5' RACE reads, yielding one entry per CDR3 protein. The repertoire holds fewer than 120,000 distinct CDR3 sequences, roughly 13% seen once, with around 4% in the top ten. Sample: whole blood, taken at baseline. The receptor source for this set is an adult who was a healthcare worker with PCR-confirmed SARS-CoV-2 infection or an uninfected control (not recorded which).

This clonotype was seen repeatedly, ten times or more. The chain has TRBV5-4 and TRBJ1-6; D is unresolved. This CDR3 spans 15 amino acids. CDR1 SGHNT and CDR2 YYREEE come from the germline V gene (reference sequence). With 0 bases removed from V and 5 bases from J, the gap between germline ends came to 9 bases. CDR3: CASSLGQLNNSPLHF. In nucleotides, the CDR3 is TGTGCCAGCAGCTTGGGGCAGCTAAATAATTCACCCCTCCACTTT.

Only a few counts were recorded for this clonotype. This chain connects TRBV7-2 to TRBJ2-2, with D hard to call. The CDR3 loop spans 14 amino acids. Trimming shortened V by 3 bases and J by 1 base, and 6 bases separated the two germline ends. Germline V lookup: CDR1 SGHTA, CDR2 FQGNSA. CDR3 amino acids: CASSFKGNTGELFF. The CDR3 DNA follows: TGTGCCAGCAGCTTCAAGGGGAACACCGGGGAGCTGTTTTTT. The full variable domain, with the rest looked up from reference TRBV7-2 and TRBJ2-2, is GAGVSQSPSNKVTEKGKDVELRCDPISGHTALYWYRQSLGQGLEFLIYFQGNSAPDKSGLPSDRFSAERTGGSVSTLTIQRTQQEDSAVYLCASSFKGNTGELFFGEGSRLTVL.

This clonotype was found a few times. This chain connects TRBV9 to TRBJ1-2; perhaps TRBD1 as D (6 bases). Germline V gene data show CDR1 as SGDLS and CDR2 as YYNGEE. The CDR3 covers 13 residues. V was cut by 10 bases and J by 2 bases, with 15 bases left in between. This chain's CDR3 is CASQNRANYGYTF. CDR3 coding DNA: TGTGCCTCCCAGAACAGGGCGAACTATGGCTACACCTTC.

The chain has TRBV28 and TRBJ1-1, with a possible D match to TRBD1 (6 bases). Germline assignment: CDR1 MDHEN and CDR2 SYDVKM. CDR3 length equals 14 residues. V lost 3 bases to trimming and J lost 1 base, with 9 bases between them. This CDR3 is CASSLDRPNTEAFF. The CDR3, as DNA: TGTGCCAGCAGTTTGGACAGACCGAACACTGAAGCTTTCTTT.

The chain carries TRBV5-5 and TRBJ1-5; the match to TRBD1 covers 9 bases. Losses at the gene ends were 3 bases for V and 2 bases for J; bases not matched to a gene: 6. Germline V lookup: CDR1 SGHKS, CDR2 YYEKEE (reference sequence). The CDR3 spans 16 residues. CDR3 DNA sequence: TGTGCCAGCAGCTATCCTGGACAGGGGCGCAATCAGCCCCAGCATTTT. Translating it yields CASSYPGQGRNQPQHF.

This clonotype came up many times. The genes are TRBV5-1 and TRBJ1-6; 8 nucleotides line up with TRBD1. The V and J ends lost 4 bases and 9 bases, in that order; junction bases with no gene match: 6. Germline V gives CDR1 SGHRS, CDR2 YFSETQ. This CDR3 spans 14 amino acids. The CDR3 DNA is TGCGCCAGCAGCACGGGACAGGTCCTTTCACCCCTCCACTTT. Amino acid sequence: CASSTGQVLSPLHF. The full variable domain, rest sourced from reference TRBV5-1 and TRBJ1-6, is KAGVTQTPRYLIKTRGQQVTLSCSPISGHRSVSWYQQTPGQGLQFLFEYFSETQRNKGNFPGRFSGRQFSNSRSEMNVSTLELGDSALYLCASSTGQVLSPLHFGNGTRLTVT.

This rearrangement joins TRBV6-5 to TRBJ2-3; TRBD2 matches at 7 bases. From germline, CDR1 is MNHEY and CDR2 SVGAGI. The CDR3 is 15 amino acids. Trimming at V came to 3 bases and at J to 0 bases, leaving 3 bases not matched to a gene. In DNA form, the CDR3 reads TGTGCCAGCAGTTATTCCGGGGGGAGCACAGATACGCAGTATTTT. It specifies CASSYSGGSTDTQYF.

This clonotype showed up just a few times. V usage is TRBV6-6 and J usage is TRBJ2-4, with D uncertain. The CDR3 runs to 14 residues. Trimming removed 9 bases at V and 0 bases at J, with 12 bases between. Germline V gene lookup returns CDR1 MNHNY and CDR2 SVGAGI (reference sequence). The CDR3 nucleotides are TGTGCCAGTGTGTACTCGCCAGCCAAAAACATTCAGTACTTC. This encodes CASVYSPAKNIQYF.

This rearrangement joins TRBV9 to TRBJ2-4; maybe TRBD2 (5 bases). This CDR3 comprises 16 residues. Trimming pared 0 bases from V and 3 bases from J, leaving 13 bases between. The germline V gene encodes CDR1 SGDLS and CDR2 YYNGEE. The CDR3 DNA is TGTGCCAGCAGCGTAGACTCGTCCCGGGGCAAAAACATTCAGTACTTC. Its translation: CASSVDSSRGKNIQYF. The complete variable domain, with remaining parts taken from reference TRBV9 and TRBJ2-4, reads DSGVTQTPKHLITATGQRVTLRCSPRSGDLSVYWYQQSLDQGLQFLIQYYNGEERAKGNILERFSAQQFPDLHSELNLSSLELGDSALYFCASSVDSSRGKNIQYFGAGTRLSVL.

The chain couples TRBV30 to TRBJ2-2, with D possibly called TRBD1 or TRBD2 (5 bases each). V was shortened by 3 bases and J by 9 bases, with 14 bases between the two germline ends. The germline V gene encodes CDR1 GTSNPN and CDR2 SVGIG (reference sequence). CDR3 length equals 13 residues. CDR3 sequence (DNA): TGTGCCTGGAGCCTCCCGGGACCCAGGGAGCTGTTTTTT. This sequence encodes CAWSLPGPRELFF.

The rearrangement links TRBV4-1 to TRBJ1-4; 8 bases map to TRBD1. CDR1 and CDR2 from the germline V gene are MGHRA and YSYEKL. Trimming cost V 1 base and J 7 bases; bases outside gene matches: 5. The CDR3 runs to 15 residues. The CDR3 DNA is TGCGCCAGCAGCCAAGCAGGCAGGGGGCGTGAAAAACTGTTTTTT. This codes for CASSQAGRGREKLFF.

This clonotype was seen more than once but under ten times. CDR3 loop: CSAPEPVSYEQYF. The CDR3 nucleotides read TGCAGTGCTCCCGAGCCCGTCTCCTACGAGCAGTACTTC. V usage is TRBV20-1 and J usage is TRBJ2-7; D not certain. The CDR3 is 13 residues long. In germline, CDR1 is DFQATT, CDR2 SNEGSKA (reference sequence). V gave up 5 bases and J gave up 0 bases, with 11 bases separating them.

This clonotype was seen at least ten times. V usage is TRBV20-1 and J usage is TRBJ2-3, with D tentatively TRBD1 (5 bases). V was shortened by 6 bases and J by 4 bases, with 8 bases between the two germline ends. This CDR3 has 11 amino acids. CDR1 is DFQATT and CDR2 is SNEGSKA in the germline V gene (reference sequence). This CDR3 is CSAFRADTQYF. The CDR3, as DNA: TGCAGTGCCTTCAGGGCAGATACGCAGTATTTT.

The chain carries TRBV5-4 and TRBJ2-7; D is ambiguous. Germline loops: CDR1 SGHNT, CDR2 YYREEE (reference sequence). The V and J ends lost 2 bases and 1 base respectively, with 4 bases between them. The CDR3 covers 12 residues. The DNA of the CDR3 is TGTGCCAGCAGCTTTGGGTCCTACGAGCAGTACTTC. Its protein product is CASSFGSYEQYF. Complete variable domain (other parts from reference TRBV5-4 and TRBJ2-7): ETGVTQSPTHLIKTRGQQVTLRCSSQSGHNTVSWYQQALGQGPQFIFQYYREEENGRGNFPPRFSGLQFPNYSSELNVNALELDDSALYLCASSFGSYEQYFGPGTRLTVT.

In DNA form, the CDR3 reads TGTGCCAGCAGATTGGGGGGAGCCCATCAGCCCCAGCATTTT. Translation gives CASRLGGAHQPQHF. This chain connects TRBV12-3 or TRBV12-4 to TRBJ1-5; tentative D call: TRBD1 (5 bases). The CDR3 has 14 residues. V was cut by 6 bases and J by 5 bases, with 14 bases left in between.

This clonotype appeared a few times. Here the CDR3 reads CASNPIWGDSPNTQYF. CDR3 DNA: TGTGCCAGCAACCCTATTTGGGGGGACTCCCCAAATACGCAGTATTTT. The chain links TRBV7-9 to TRBJ2-3, with D possibly being TRBD2 (6 bases). V was shortened by 7 bases and J by 7 bases, with 24 bases between the two germline ends. The germline CDR1 and CDR2 sequences are SEHNR and FQNEAQ (reference sequence). The length of the CDR3 is 16 residues. Combining the CDR3 with reference TRBV7-9 and TRBJ2-3 gives the whole variable domain DTGVSQNPRHKITKRGQNVTFRCDPISEHNRLYWYRQTLGQGPEFLTYFQNEAQLEKSRLLSDRFSAERPKGSFSTLEIQRTEQGDSAMYLCASNPIWGDSPNTQYFGPGTRLTVL.